This entry is about one T cell receptor beta chain. Antigen specificity is unknown. TCR beta CDR3 regions were amplified from RNA. When the TCR CDR3 underwent first-round RT-PCR, the HTBI primer set was used. TCRdb reanalysed the multiplex PCR reads using MiXCR and keeps one entry per CDR3 protein. The sample records approximately 200,000 distinct CDR3 sequences, 18% being singletons. The study left out patients who had uncontrolled infection, other autoimmune disease, pregnancy or lactation. Diagnoses rested on clinical symptoms, serum thyroxine and TRAb, thyroid ultrasound and orbital computed tomography. Extraction of PBMCs used 7.5 to 10 ml of fresh peripheral blood. Germline V CDR1 and CDR2: MNHEY, SVGEGT. Losses at the gene ends were 6 bases for V and 5 bases for J; bases not matched to a gene: 3. The CDR3 contains 13 residues. The sample comes from a study of T cells in Graves' hyperthyroidism and ophthalmopathy.

Study-level results: Ophthalmopathy cases were set apart from stable hyperthyroidism by a 13 V-J model.

Source material: blood. V gene TRBV6-2 or TRBV6-3 combines with J gene TRBJ2-1, with 8 bases lining up with TRBD2. This receptor was taken from a man in his forties with Graves' hyperthyroidism. The CDR3: CASSPGLDNEQFF. CDR3 bases: TGTGCCAGCAGCCCGGGACTAGACAATGAGCAGTTCTTC.